What follows are 28 T cell receptor beta chains derived from one specimen sequenced in a study of cytomegalovirus exposure and HLA in healthy donors. PCR involved 60 Vbeta and 13 Jbeta primers. Libraries were prepared by immunoSEQ multiplex PCR; TCRdb keeps only in-frame clonotypes and omits some of them. The data contain about 160,000 clones, roughly 80% of them seen just once; the ten biggest clones take up roughly 2.1%. The sequencing sample was made of PBMCs. All receptors derive from a man aged 45-65 years in good health and CMV-seropositive.

The chain recombines TRBV5-1 with TRBJ1-2; D ambiguous. V shed 3 bases and J shed 1 base, with 13 bases lying between them. The CDR3 consists of 15 residues. Germline lookup yields CDR1 SGHRS and CDR2 YFSETQ. In nucleotides, the CDR3 is TGCGCCAGCAGCTCCGGGAGGGCCGTTAACTATGGCTACACCTTC. Encoded protein: CASSSGRAVNYGYTF.

This clone has only a few counts. V gene TRBV4-3 combines with J gene TRBJ2-3, with TRBD1 identical over 7 bases. CDR1 is LGHNA and CDR2 is YSLEER in the germline V gene. This CDR3 region has 15 residues. Germline trimming cut 3 bases from V and 3 bases from J; bases unmatched to any gene: 6. For the CDR3, the DNA is TGCGCCAGCAGCCAGACAGGGTATGTTACAGATACGCAGTATTTT. Translating it yields CASSQTGYVTDTQYF.

The chain links TRBV2 to TRBJ1-2, with 8 bases matching TRBD1. V trimming: 7 bases; J trimming: 9 bases; junction bases outside the gene matches: 7. Per germline, CDR1 SNHLY and CDR2 FYNNEI. The CDR3 sequence is 12 residues long. The CDR3 reads CASIMDRASYTF. The CDR3 DNA is TGTGCCAGCATTATGGACAGGGCTAGCTACACCTTC.

V gene TRBV5-5 combines with J gene TRBJ2-7, with TRBD1 as a possible D gene (5 bases). Deletions cut 5 bases from V and 3 bases from J, with 9 bases between. This CDR3 is 12 amino acids long. Germline assignment: CDR1 SGHKS and CDR2 YYEKEE (reference sequence). CDR3 sequence reads: CASRRTFYEQYF. In DNA, the CDR3 is TGTGCCAGCAGACGGACATTCTACGAGCAGTACTTC.

This sequence joins TRBV29-1 and TRBJ1-1; a weak D match, TRBD1 (5 bases). Looked up from germline, CDR1 is SQVTM and CDR2 is ANQGSEA. This CDR3 is built from 13 residues. Trimming pared 4 bases from V and 3 bases from J, leaving 12 bases between. This chain's CDR3 is CSVGLSTDTEAFF. CDR3 bases: TGCAGCGTTGGTCTATCGACAGACACTGAAGCTTTCTTT.

On this clone: One end of the junction fails to match germline, which may point to a read error. This rearrangement joins TRBV11-2 to TRBJ1-1; D gene unclear. The CDR3 is 11 amino acids. CDR1 is SGHAT, CDR2 FQNNGV, per germline. The CDR3 sequence: CASSLVKELNF. Written as DNA, the CDR3 is TGTGCCAGCAGCTTAGTTAAAGAGTTAAACTTT.

The J gene is TRBJ2-2, the V gene TRBV28; 7 bases are shared with TRBD1. Germline CDR1 and CDR2: MDHEN and SYDVKM. The CDR3 totals 14 residues. With V trimmed by 4 bases and J by 4 bases, 3 bases remained unmatched. CDR3 amino acids: CASSYYRGTGELFF. CDR3 DNA sequence: TGTGCCAGCAGTTACTACAGGGGCACCGGGGAGCTGTTTTTT.

CDR3 protein: CSAGTSETQYF. The DNA of the CDR3 is TGCAGTGCCGGGACTAGCGAGACCCAGTACTTC. The gene calls are TRBV20-1 and TRBJ2-5, with 9 nucleotides matching TRBD2. Trimming took 6 bases from V and 5 from J; bases not matched to a gene: 1. CDR1 and CDR2 (germline): DFQATT, SNEGSKA (reference sequence). The CDR3 is 11 amino acids.

The chain employs TRBV10-2 and TRBJ1-5; D possibly corresponds to TRBD1 (5 bases). Trimming stripped 3 bases from V and 1 base from J, with 7 bases between. Germline CDR1 and CDR2: WSHSY and SAAADI. The CDR3 sequence is 14 residues long. CDR3 DNA: TGCGCCAGCAGTGACAGGGTAAGCAATCAGCCCCAGCATTTT. Amino acids: CASSDRVSNQPQHF.

This sequence joins TRBV6-5 and TRBJ1-1; tentatively, D is TRBD1 (6 bases). Per the germline V gene, CDR1 is MNHEY and CDR2 is SVGAGI. The CDR3 has 14 amino acids. Trimming took off 2 bases at V and 4 bases at J, with 11 bases between the two ends. The CDR3 nucleotides are TGTGCCAGCAGTTACAGGGGGTCGCTCACTGAAGCTTTCTTT. It yields the protein CASSYRGSLTEAFF.

The chain carries TRBV25-1 and TRBJ1-6; 7 positions match TRBD1. The CDR3 consists of 13 residues. The germline CDR1 and CDR2 sequences are MGHDK and SYGVNS. The trim removed 4 bases at V and 11 bases at J, leaving 5 bases unmatched. The CDR3 bases are TGTGCCAGCAGTGCAATCAGGGGGACACCCCTCCACTTT. Amino acid sequence: CASSAIRGTPLHF.

V and J are TRBV10-1 and TRBJ2-1, with 7 bases identical to TRBD2. Germline V gene lookup returns CDR1 WNHNN and CDR2 SYGVQD (reference sequence). This CDR3 is built from 14 residues. Germline trimming cut 3 bases from V and 5 bases from J; bases unmatched to any gene: 4. CDR3 nucleotide sequence: TGCGCCAGCAGTGACGGGGGGAGAAACAATGAGCAGTTCTTC. The encoded protein is CASSDGGRNNEQFF.

The V and J genes are TRBV19 and TRBJ2-3; 9 bases are a match to TRBD2. The V and J ends lost 5 bases and 2 bases, in that order; junction bases with no gene match: 5. CDR1 is LNHDA and CDR2 is SQIVND in the germline V gene (reference sequence). CDR3 length: 15 amino acids. CDR3 protein: CASSVLAGLTDTQYF. CDR3 in DNA: TGTGCCAGTAGTGTTCTAGCGGGGCTCACAGATACGCAGTATTTT.

The rearrangement joins TRBV9 to TRBJ2-5; the D gene is possibly TRBD1 (6 bases). From germline, CDR1 is SGDLS and CDR2 YYNGEE. With 4 bases removed from V and 2 bases from J, the gap between germline ends came to 15 bases. There are 15 residues in the CDR3. The CDR3 protein is CASSFSDRIQETQYF. The CDR3, as DNA: TGTGCCAGCAGCTTCAGTGACAGGATTCAAGAGACCCAGTACTTC. Supplemented by reference TRBV9 and TRBJ2-5, the full variable domain reads DSGVTQTPKHLITATGQRVTLRCSPRSGDLSVYWYQQSLDQGLQFLIQYYNGEERAKGNILERFSAQQFPDLHSELNLSSLELGDSALYFCASSFSDRIQETQYFGPGTRLLVL.

The CDR3 region has the DNA TGTGCCAGCAGCGCGCTGGCAGTGAAGGGAGGTGGCTACACCTTC. It encodes CASSALAVKGGGYTF. V usage is TRBV9 and J usage is TRBJ1-2; D remains unclear. V was pared by 3 bases and J by 7 bases, with 19 bases between. The germline V gene encodes CDR1 SGDLS and CDR2 YYNGEE. This CDR3 contains 15 residues.

The chain combines TRBV2 with TRBJ1-3, with D unclear. This CDR3 spans 14 amino acids. V lost 4 bases, J lost 0 bases, and 7 bases lay in between. In germline, CDR1 is SNHLY, CDR2 FYNNEI. CDR3 DNA sequence: TGTGCCAGCAGTGGTCAGATCTCTGGAAACACCATATATTTT. It is translated as CASSGQISGNTIYF.

CDR3 sequence reads: CASSLGASGSSGVETQYF. CDR3 sequence (DNA): TGCGCCAGCAGCTTGGGCGCTAGCGGGAGCTCCGGTGTAGAGACCCAGTACTTC. The rearrangement links TRBV5-1 to TRBJ2-5, with 10 positions matching TRBD2. After removal of 0 bases from V and 4 bases from J, the junction contained 12 bases not matched to a gene. Germline loops: CDR1 SGHRS, CDR2 YFSETQ. CDR3 length: 18 residues.

This rearrangement joins TRBV7-3 to TRBJ1-1; 9 positions agree with TRBD1. The germline V gene has CDR1 SGHTA and CDR2 FQGTGA. Losses at the gene ends were 4 bases for V and 6 bases for J; bases not matched to a gene: 3. The CDR3 extends over 13 amino acids. The CDR3: CASSSDRGAEAFF. The CDR3 DNA is TGTGCCAGCAGCTCGGACAGGGGAGCTGAAGCTTTCTTT.

This rearrangement joins TRBV4-1 to TRBJ1-2, with TRBD1 matching over 7 bases. The J segment lost 7 bases and the V segment lost 1 base, leaving 9 bases of the junction unmatched. This CDR3 contains 15 residues. CDR1 and CDR2 (germline): MGHRA, YSYEKL. CDR3 protein: CASSQVARGEGGYTF. In DNA form, the CDR3 reads TGCGCCAGCAGCCAAGTGGCCAGGGGGGAAGGTGGCTACACCTTC.

The genes are TRBV19 and TRBJ1-4; no clear D. This CDR3 spans 11 amino acids. V was pared by 3 bases and J by 10 bases, with 6 bases between. Germline CDR1 reads LNHDA; CDR2 reads SQIVND (reference sequence). The CDR3 DNA reads as TGTGCCAGTAGTATTGGAGGAAAACTGTTTTTT. Protein: CASSIGGKLFF. Together with reference TRBV19 and TRBJ1-4, the CDR3 gives the full variable domain: DGGITQSPKYLFRKEGQNVTLSCEQNLNHDAMYWYRQDPGQGLRLIYYSQIVNDFQKGDIAEGYSVSREKKESFPLTVTSAQKNPTAFYLCASSIGGKLFFGSGTQLSVL.

CDR3 region: CAISEGGYYNSPLHF. The CDR3 region has the DNA TGTGCCATCAGTGAAGGGGGCTATTATAATTCACCCCTCCACTTT. The chain is built from TRBV10-3 and TRBJ1-6; the match to TRBD1 covers 7 bases. J lost 4 bases, V lost 3 bases, and 3 bases had no gene match. This CDR3 region has 15 residues. Germline V gene sequence: CDR1 ENHRY, CDR2 SYGVKD.

The chain couples TRBV9 to TRBJ1-5; D gene unclear. Deletions cut 4 bases from V and 8 bases from J, with 13 bases between. Germline-derived CDR1 and CDR2 are SGDLS and YYNGEE. This CDR3 region has 13 residues. CDR3 sequence reads: CASSPSGREPQHF. In DNA, the CDR3 is TGTGCCAGCAGCCCAAGCGGGCGGGAGCCCCAGCATTTT.

This clone was seen only once. This chain uses TRBV9 with TRBJ1-3; the match to TRBD1 covers 7 bases. Trimming removed 2 bases from V and 0 bases from J; junction bases left unmatched: 5. This CDR3 is 16 amino acids long. The germline V gene encodes CDR1 SGDLS and CDR2 YYNGEE. The CDR3 protein is CASSVEGQLSGNTIYF. CDR3 sequence (DNA): TGTGCCAGCAGCGTGGAGGGACAGCTCTCTGGAAACACCATATATTTT. Looking up the rest from reference TRBV9 and TRBJ1-3 gives the full variable domain: DSGVTQTPKHLITATGQRVTLRCSPRSGDLSVYWYQQSLDQGLQFLIQYYNGEERAKGNILERFSAQQFPDLHSELNLSSLELGDSALYFCASSVEGQLSGNTIYFGEGSWLTVV.

The rearrangement joins TRBV20-1 to TRBJ2-3; D remains ambiguous. Germline CDR1 and CDR2: DFQATT and SNEGSKA (reference sequence). Trimming left V 3 bases short and J 3 bases short, with 4 bases between. The CDR3 is made up of 11 amino acids. The CDR3 DNA reads TGCAGTGCTAGCCCTACAGATACGCAGTATTTT. Translated, it gives CSASPTDTQYF.

The gene calls are TRBV19 and TRBJ2-5, with 8 bases identical to TRBD2. The CDR3 totals 16 residues. Germline lookup yields CDR1 LNHDA and CDR2 SQIVND (reference sequence). V trimming: 4 bases; J trimming: 3 bases; junction bases outside the gene matches: 10. The CDR3 sequence: CASSTGLAYEKETQYF. The CDR3 coding sequence is TGTGCCAGTAGTACAGGACTAGCTTACGAAAAAGAGACCCAGTACTTC.

The table lists this clone with a few counts. The chain carries TRBV7-9 and TRBJ1-5; 8 positions agree with TRBD1. Germline V gives CDR1 SEHNR, CDR2 FQNEAQ (reference sequence). V lost 5 bases, J lost 4 bases, and 4 bases stayed unmatched. This CDR3 spans 14 amino acids. The CDR3, as DNA: TGTGCCAGCAGCGCCACAGGGGGAAATCAGCCCCAGCATTTT. Translated, it gives CASSATGGNQPQHF.

This sequence joins TRBV18 and TRBJ2-7; D gene uncertain. This CDR3 contains 15 residues. Between the trimmed V and J ends, which lost 1 base and 2 bases, there was a span of 12 bases. Germline lookup yields CDR1 KGHSH and CDR2 LQKENI. CDR3 sequence reads: CASSPQPGPAYEQYF. The CDR3 DNA reads as TGTGCCAGCTCACCACAACCGGGTCCGGCCTACGAGCAGTACTTC.

The chain is built from TRBV7-9 and TRBJ1-2, with TRBD1 matching over 7 bases. The CDR3 has 15 amino acids. The ends lost 6 bases at V and 0 bases at J; junction bases unmatched: 7. Germline V lookup: CDR1 SEHNR, CDR2 FQNEAQ (reference sequence). The CDR3 spells CASSLLGQANYGYTF. CDR3 bases: TGTGCCAGCAGTTTACTTGGACAGGCTAACTATGGCTACACCTTC. The entire variable domain, with the rest obtained from reference TRBV7-9 and TRBJ1-2, is as follows: DTGVSQNPRHKITKRGQNVTFRCDPISEHNRLYWYRQTLGQGPEFLTYFQNEAQLEKSRLLSDRFSAERPKGSFSTLEIQRTEQGDSAMYLCASSLLGQANYGYTFGSGTRLTVV.